The present TCR beta chain was sequenced within a study of OX40 agonist ivuxolimab in advanced cancers. Looking at the study overall: It was permissible to have had prior anti-PD-1, anti-PD-L1 or anti-CTLA-4 therapy, and around 40% had some. General study results and limits: Those patients achieving a partial response at 0.1-3.0 mg/kg showed among the lowest clonal expansion. At 0.1 to 3.0 mg/kg and by week 6, CD4+ and CD8+ T cells in the blood had expanded clonally.

Blood draws occurred at baseline, cycle 4 day 1, and cycle 7 day 1. This CDR3 region has 14 residues. Per the germline V gene, CDR1 is SGHDT and CDR2 is YYEEEE. Trimming cost V 5 bases and J 5 bases, with 16 bases left between them. Assay used: immunoSEQ multiplex PCR; TCRdb lists only in-frame clones, some missing. The sample lists 40,000 to 65,000 clones, 88% occurring once. The count of this clone is one. Antigen unknown. The input for sequencing was CD4+ or CD8+ T cells sorted from blood, taken in a trial of the OX40 agonist ivuxolimab. This clonotype was sampled from an adult with an advanced solid tumor such as melanoma, head and neck, liver or kidney cancer. The genes are TRBV5-6 and TRBJ1-1; D gene ambiguous. The CDR3 bases are TGTGCCAGCAGTCCCGTAGCGGGGAAGACTGAAGCTTTCTTT. Translated: CASSPVAGKTEAFF.